Listed below are T cell receptor beta chains from one sample, sequenced in a study of Ad26.COV2.S vaccination and SARS-CoV-2 variants. Clones were sequenced by immunoSEQ multiplex PCR, and TCRdb holds only the in-frame ones, with some missing. The data hold hundreds of thousands of clones, with more than 70% observed a single time. The sample consisted of peripheral blood, taken in a trial of Ad26.COV2.S vaccine versus placebo. The origin of the receptors is a person between 18 and 59 years old who received the Ad26.COV2.S COVID-19 vaccine or a placebo. CDR3s include the opening cysteine and the closing phenylalanine or tryptophan.

v_call: TRBV5-1
j_call: TRBJ2-1
cdr3_aa: CASSLATGSYNEQFF

v_call: TRBV7-6
j_call: TRBJ1-1
cdr3_aa: CASSARRDMNTEAFF

v_call: TRBV27
j_call: TRBJ2-7
cdr3_aa: CASSSRRTSGSERQYF

v_call: TRBV9
j_call: TRBJ2-1
cdr3_aa: CASSLTSGRADEQFF

v_call: TRBV5-4
j_call: TRBJ1-2
cdr3_aa: CASSLAAGQGYVGYTF

v_call: TRBV4-1
j_call: TRBJ2-4
cdr3_aa: CASSQVWGAKNIQYF

v_call: TRBV14
j_call: -
cdr3_aa: CASSRWGLLGDEQYF

v_call: TRBV9
j_call: TRBJ1-3
cdr3_aa: CASSEMGGTGNTIYF

v_call: TRBV5-1
j_call: TRBJ1-5
cdr3_aa: CASSFTGGRNQPQHF

v_call: TRBV5-1
j_call: TRBJ2-7
cdr3_aa: CASSPSGTSALEQYF

v_call: TRBV18
j_call: TRBJ2-1
cdr3_aa: CASSPGLGNEQFF

v_call: TRBV7-8
j_call: TRBJ2-1
cdr3_aa: CASSLQLAGMNEQFF

v_call: TRBV15
j_call: TRBJ1-5
cdr3_aa: CATSIPGTGGLAQPQHF

v_call: TRBV6-5
j_call: TRBJ1-1
cdr3_aa: CASSTHGVAAEAFF

v_call: TRBV5-1
j_call: TRBJ1-1
cdr3_aa: CASSLGGAFEAFF

v_call: TRBV27
j_call: TRBJ1-2
cdr3_aa: CASSLRSQVYGYTF

v_call: TRBV24-1
j_call: TRBJ2-5
cdr3_aa: CATSAVWGSGQGETQYF

v_call: TRBV5-1
j_call: TRBJ2-1
cdr3_aa: CASSGGQLSSYNEQFF

v_call: TRBV10-3
j_call: TRBJ1-1
cdr3_aa: CAIRGRDTGEAFF

v_call: TRBV6-5
j_call: TRBJ1-1
cdr3_aa: CASILPGQTEAFF

v_call: TRBV7-9
j_call: TRBJ2-5
cdr3_aa: CASSLDGSPETQYF

v_call: TRBV4-1
j_call: TRBJ2-7
cdr3_aa: CASRPGQGNLGEQYF

v_call: TRBV6-5
j_call: TRBJ1-4
cdr3_aa: CASATGVANEKLFF

v_call: TRBV19
j_call: TRBJ1-5
cdr3_aa: CATGRNSNQPQHF

v_call: TRBV2
j_call: TRBJ2-1
cdr3_aa: CASRTIVTSNEQFF

v_call: TRBV4-3
j_call: TRBJ2-4
cdr3_aa: CASSQRVLDKNIQYF

v_call: TRBV12-3/TRBV12-4
j_call: TRBJ1-2
cdr3_aa: CASSLVGGSYTF

v_call: TRBV24-1
j_call: TRBJ2-3
cdr3_aa: CATSKGRDGWSTDTQYF

v_call: TRBV24-1
j_call: TRBJ2-7
cdr3_aa: CATSDPGTGDEQYF

v_call: TRBV6-5
j_call: TRBJ2-6
cdr3_aa: CASTYGVGANVLTF

v_call: TRBV19
j_call: TRBJ1-2
cdr3_aa: CASLTGSDGYTF

v_call: TRBV6-2/TRBV6-3
j_call: TRBJ2-7
cdr3_aa: CASSYGSGSRGYEQYF

v_call: TRBV4-1
j_call: TRBJ1-2
cdr3_aa: CASSQELLGQGATWGYTF

v_call: TRBV2
j_call: TRBJ1-6
cdr3_aa: CASSEGARGFF

v_call: TRBV7-2
j_call: TRBJ1-2
cdr3_aa: CASSFRDRVAYGYTF

v_call: TRBV27
j_call: TRBJ1-3
cdr3_aa: CASRASGGGNTIYF

v_call: TRBV5-1
j_call: TRBJ1-4
cdr3_aa: CASSPGQGEGEKLFF

v_call: TRBV7-2
j_call: TRBJ2-5
cdr3_aa: CASSYGRQETQYF

v_call: TRBV18
j_call: TRBJ2-7
cdr3_aa: CASSPASPQGYEQYF

v_call: TRBV18
j_call: TRBJ1-5
cdr3_aa: CASSPPGGAGPQHF

v_call: TRBV9
j_call: TRBJ1-1
cdr3_aa: CASSVTGGNTEAFF

v_call: TRBV11-2
j_call: TRBJ2-1
cdr3_aa: CASSLVPDWDNEQFF

v_call: TRBV5-1
j_call: TRBJ2-1
cdr3_aa: CASSLAAVFYNEQFF

v_call: TRBV2
j_call: TRBJ2-2
cdr3_aa: CASSDLDRAGGELFF

v_call: TRBV7-2
j_call: TRBJ1-2
cdr3_aa: CASSEQGSLGYGYTF

v_call: TRBV11-3
j_call: TRBJ2-7
cdr3_aa: CASSLQGTSYEQYF

v_call: TRBV19
j_call: TRBJ1-2
cdr3_aa: CASSIYPPGRVGGYTF

v_call: TRBV4-3
j_call: TRBJ1-2
cdr3_aa: CASSQGDGQANYGYTF

v_call: TRBV11-2
j_call: TRBJ2-5
cdr3_aa: CASSLGPQETQYF

v_call: TRBV7-7
j_call: TRBJ2-5
cdr3_aa: CASSLAGQGRETQYF

v_call: TRBV4-1
j_call: TRBJ2-7
cdr3_aa: CASSQPDRGGAYEQYF

v_call: TRBV9
j_call: TRBJ1-3
cdr3_aa: CASSVGTEGWAPGNTIYF